Listed here are 5 T cell receptor beta chains from one sample, sequenced in a study of T cells in Graves' hyperthyroidism and ophthalmopathy. RNA transcripts gave rise to amplified TCR beta CDR3 regions. TCR CDR3 underwent first-round RT-PCR with the HTBI primer set. MiXCR, run by TCRdb on the multiplex PCR reads, gives a single entry per CDR3 protein. Of 600,000 to 800,000 distinct CDR3 sequences in the sample, under 45% are singletons; the top ten hold roughly 31%. The sample consisted of blood. The source of these receptors is a woman aged 40-49 years with Graves' hyperthyroidism.

The chain links TRBV7-2 to TRBJ1-3; D is ambiguous. The length of the CDR3 is 14 residues. Germline V lookup: CDR1 SGHTA, CDR2 FQGNSA. Trimming shortened V by 6 bases and J by 0 bases, and 9 bases separated the two germline ends. CDR3 amino acids: CASRDGFSGNTIYF. The CDR3, as DNA: TGTGCCAGCAGAGACGGATTCTCTGGAAACACCATATATTTT.

As for this clonotype: A read error is possible here, since a much larger clone lies one base away. CDR3 in amino acids: CASSSKGATNTGELFF. DNA of the CDR3: TGTGCCAGCAGCTCTAAGGGGGCGACGAACACCGGGGAGCTGTTTTTT. This sequence joins TRBV7-2 and TRBJ2-2, with TRBD1 identical over 7 bases. V shed 4 bases, J shed 0 bases, and the junction held 5 bases outside the gene matches. Germline lookup yields CDR1 SGHTA and CDR2 FQGNSA. The CDR3 spans 16 residues. The whole variable domain, filled in from reference TRBV7-2 and TRBJ2-2, reads GAGVSQSPSNKVTEKGKDVELRCDPISGHTALYWYRQSLGQGLEFLIYFQGNSAPDKSGLPSDRFSAERTGGSVSTLTIQRTQQEDSAVYLCASSSKGATNTGELFFGEGSRLTVL.

V and J are TRBV4-3 and TRBJ2-2, with D unclear. Germline CDR1 LGHNA, CDR2 YSLEER. With 2 bases removed from V and 1 base from J, the gap between germline ends came to 8 bases. The length of the CDR3 is 15 residues. The CDR3 DNA follows: TGCGCCAGCAGCCAAAGGACGGGGAACACCGGGGAGCTGTTTTTT. It translates to CASSQRTGNTGELFF.

With regard to this clonotype: No conserved phenylalanine or tryptophan ends this CDR3, so it is likely a read error. The J gene is TRBJ2-7, the V gene TRBV2; D is undetermined. The V end lost 5 bases, the J end lost 0 bases, and 11 bases lay between the germline ends. The CDR3 totals 14 residues. Germline values: CDR1 SNHLY, CDR2 FYNNEI. For the CDR3, the DNA is TGTGCCAGCAGTCCCTCTTCCAGCTCCTACGAGCAGTACCTC. Translating gives CASSPSSSSYEQYL.

This clonotype was seen many times. The chain carries TRBV11-3 and TRBJ1-1, with D unclear. Germline V gene sequence: CDR1 SGHNT, CDR2 YENEEA. With 1 base removed from V and 0 bases from J, the gap between germline ends came to 9 bases. The length of the CDR3 is 15 residues. The CDR3 nucleotides read TGTGCCAGCAGCTTAGTCAGGACCATGAACACTGAAGCTTTCTTT. This translates into CASSLVRTMNTEAFF. The full variable domain, completed using reference TRBV11-3 and TRBJ1-1, is EAGVVQSPRYKIIEKKQPVAFWCNPISGHNTLYWYLQNLGQGPELLIRYENEEAVDDSQLPKDRFSAERLKGVDSTLKIQPAELGDSAVYLCASSLVRTMNTEAFFGQGTRLTVV.